This T cell receptor (beta chain) originates from a study of OX40 agonist ivuxolimab in advanced cancers. The overall study: Patients achieving partial responses numbered three: one hepatocellular carcinoma case and two cutaneous melanoma cases.

Sampling of blood occurred at baseline, cycle 4 day 1, and cycle 7 day 1. CDR1 is MNHEY and CDR2 is SVGAGI in the germline V gene. V lost 5 bases and J 6 bases, leaving 13 bases between the germline ends. This CDR3 is built from 14 residues. Concerning this clone: Its antigen is currently unknown.

Study results and limitations: Normalized T-cell clonal expansion was also low in a subset of nonresponders. More expanded clones were found, on average, in CD8+ than in CD4+ T cells.

The assay was immunoSEQ multiplex PCR, and TCRdb's table has in-frame clones only and misses some. The sample includes some 74,000 clones, roughly 94% of them seen just once. The starting material was CD4+ or CD8+ T cells sorted from blood, obtained in a trial of the OX40 agonist ivuxolimab. This TCR derives from an adult with an advanced solid tumor such as melanoma, head and neck, liver or kidney cancer. V and J are TRBV6-5 and TRBJ2-2, with D hard to call. CDR3 DNA: TGTGCCAGCAGTCCCGCTAGAGGACCCGGGGAGCTGTTTTTT. Its translation: CASSPARGPGELFF.